This is a list of T cell receptor beta chains from one sample in a study of blood T cell repertoires in COVID-19. Sequenced by immunoSEQ multiplex PCR; TCRdb stores in-frame clones only, minus some. Of around 250,000 clones listed, over 80% are singletons. The sequenced sample consisted of peripheral blood. These receptors were taken from a man aged 55 to 70 who had recovered from COVID-19. Both conserved end residues are part of each CDR3.

J gene | V gene | CDR3 protein
TRBJ1-1 | TRBV6-5 | CASSSRGGYGTEAFF
TRBJ1-5 | TRBV7-4 | CASSPGQGAHQPQHF
TRBJ2-2 | TRBV29-1 | CSASREGLYTGELFF
TRBJ2-3 | TRBV18 | CASSPGQGAFDTQYF
TRBJ2-1 | TRBV6-1 | CASSENTGSYNEQFF
TRBJ2-5 | TRBV18 | CASSPTGWETQYF
TRBJ1-2 | TRBV5-1 | CASSGTGIAGYTF
TRBJ2-7 | TRBV5-1 | CASSSTTQASYEQYF
TRBJ2-2 | TRBV18 | CASSSRGQGANTGELFF
TRBJ2-3 | TRBV30 | CAWSPGLAGGGADTQYF
TRBJ2-7 | TRBV6-5 | CASSYSPRQVYYEQYF
TRBJ2-3 | TRBV24-1 | CATSDPRQATDTQYF
TRBJ2-5 | TRBV5-1 | CASKRTGGLGTQYF
TRBJ2-1 | TRBV13 | CASGVGRGSDNEQFF
TRBJ2-3 | TRBV27 | CASSWDRSTDTQYF
TRBJ1-2 | TRBV19 | CASSGDVTGYYGYTF
TRBJ1-3 | TRBV7-2 | CASSLSRGSSGNTIYF
TRBJ1-2 | TRBV15 | CATSRPYPTNGYTF
TRBJ2-7 | TRBV7-9 | CASTEGVQQYF
TRBJ2-7 | TRBV6-5 | CASREEIPREQYF
TRBJ1-2 | TRBV12-3/TRBV12-4 | CASRPTGLYGYTF
TRBJ2-3 | TRBV2 | CASRVTSGSRDTQYF
TRBJ1-2 | TRBV27 | CASSPGASYGYTF
TRBJ2-5 | TRBV27 | CASRGTGPAQETQYF
TRBJ2-5 | TRBV2 | CASRRQGVAEETQYF
TRBJ2-2 | TRBV18 | CASRVTGELFF
TRBJ2-3 | TRBV18 | CASSPTSGGFGDTQYF
TRBJ1-5 | TRBV28 | CASPTRTGGQSNQPQHF
TRBJ1-1 | TRBV6-6 | CASSYSGSPGTTEAFF
TRBJ2-1 | TRBV15 | CATSWGLASYNEQFF
TRBJ1-4 | TRBV2 | CASRPQGTNEKLFF
TRBJ2-2 | TRBV13 | CASSPAPTGELFF
TRBJ2-1 | TRBV20-1 | CSASWAAGRTTSWFHEQFF
TRBJ1-1 | TRBV28 | CASSLYGLMNTEAFF
TRBJ1-6 | TRBV6-1 | CASSDKPGSYNSPLHF
TRBJ1-5 | TRBV5-6 | CASSRGGRQNLNQPQHF
TRBJ1-5 | TRBV5-8 | CASSPTGTGNQPQHF
TRBJ2-1 | TRBV3-1/TRBV3-2 | CASSQGGRGSVFF
TRBJ1-4 | TRBV12-3/TRBV12-4 | CASSETGELFF
TRBJ1-3 | TRBV19 | CASRATGGSGNTIYF
TRBJ1-6 | TRBV9 | CASSARMSSYNSPLHF
TRBJ1-1 | TRBV19 | CASSIDSTGFLAEAFF
TRBJ1-1 | TRBV10-3 | CAISGQSNTEAFF
TRBJ1-5 | TRBV6-5 | CASNGQGNQPQHF
TRBJ2-5 | TRBV7-6 | CASSLVAGGLQETQYF
TRBJ1-1 | TRBV2 | CASSEAWTANTEAFF
TRBJ2-2 | TRBV27 | CASSMGLAVRGELFF
TRBJ1-1 | TRBV28 | CASIPDPPEGTEAFF
TRBJ1-1 | TRBV5-6 | CASSLTRRAEAFF